The 11 T cell receptor beta chains in this list originate from one sample, sequenced in a study of CD8 T cells in Susac syndrome (dated by TCRdb to between 2018 and 2020). To prepare the library, the immunoSEQ multiplex PCR assay was applied. RNA was extracted using the RNeasy kit, and about 0.45 to 1 microgram was reverse transcribed with random hexamers. The public reads were reprocessed in TCRdb via fastp at Q25 and MiXCR, keeping in-frame beta chains. Every distinct CDR3 protein forms one entry, paired with its most common genes and DNA. The sample table contains about 130,000 distinct CDR3 sequences; only one count was recorded for more than 90% of them. Of the sample, around 0.12% falls within the top ten clones. Source material: CD4+ T cells from PBMCs. The source of these receptors is a human donor in good health.

The chain couples TRBV4-1 to TRBJ2-3; 12 bases line up with TRBD2. Unmatched junction bases numbered 10, after V lost 2 bases and J lost 4 bases. The CDR3 extends over 18 amino acids. CDR1 MGHRA and CDR2 YSYEKL come from the germline V gene. CDR3 sequence: CASSQRVRLAGEPDTQYF. The CDR3 DNA reads as TGCGCCAGCAGCCAAAGGGTCCGACTAGCGGGAGAACCAGATACGCAGTATTTT.

The rearrangement links TRBV19 to TRBJ2-5; perhaps TRBD1 as D (5 bases). The CDR3 has 13 amino acids. Germline CDR1 and CDR2: LNHDA and SQIVND (reference sequence). V lost 8 bases and J lost 5, with 15 bases in between. CDR3 residues: CASRQGLRETQYF. CDR3 in DNA: TGTGCCAGTCGGCAGGGATTGCGGGAGACCCAGTACTTC.

The chain is built from TRBV19 and TRBJ1-2, with 7 positions matching TRBD1. This CDR3 contains 13 residues. Germline CDR1 LNHDA, CDR2 SQIVND (reference sequence). V was clipped by 4 bases and J by 6 bases; unmatched bases: 5. The CDR3 DNA reads TGTGCCAGTAGTACGACAGGGAACGATGGCTACACCTTC. This translates into CASSTTGNDGYTF.

A word on this clonotype: An end of the junction differs from the germline gene, which may be a read error. V and J are TRBV29-1 and TRBJ1-1; D not certain. CDR1 is SQVTM, CDR2 ANQGSEA, per germline. The CDR3 has 14 residues. The DNA of the CDR3 is TGCAGCGTTGATCACGGCAGAGTGAACACTGAAGCCTTCTTT. It codes for CSVDHGRVNTEAFF.

The genes are TRBV11-2 and TRBJ1-5; D remains ambiguous. This CDR3 has 15 residues. The germline V gene has CDR1 SGHAT and CDR2 FQNNGV. V lost 5 bases and J lost 6, with 17 bases in between. CDR3 sequence: CASSLMVGGSQPQHF. CDR3 bases: TGTGCCAGCAGCCTAATGGTGGGAGGGAGTCAGCCCCAGCATTTT.

In its sample, this clonotype was seen once. The chain is built from TRBV5-1 and TRBJ2-1, with D possibly TRBD2 on 6 matching bases. Germline CDR1 reads SGHRS; CDR2 reads YFSETQ. This CDR3 is 15 amino acids long. Trimming removed 9 bases from V and 7 bases from J, with 23 bases in between. In DNA, the CDR3 is TGCGCCACTAGCGACTACGGGAGCTTTGGAAATGAGCAGTTCTTC. It is translated as CATSDYGSFGNEQFF.

The rearrangement uses TRBV7-2 and TRBJ2-5, with D perhaps matching TRBD2 (6 bases). The CDR3 runs 15 residues. CDR1 SGHTA and CDR2 FQGNSA come from the germline V gene. V was pared by 4 bases and J by 7 bases, with 19 bases between. DNA for the CDR3: TGTGCCAGCAGCTCCCCGACTAGGACGGTCGGGACCCAGTACTTC. It specifies CASSSPTRTVGTQYF.

The rearrangement uses TRBV9 and TRBJ2-2; possible D gene TRBD2, 5 bases. CDR1 is SGDLS, CDR2 YYNGEE, per germline. The CDR3 extends over 16 amino acids. V was trimmed by 0 bases and J by 3 bases, leaving 12 bases between them. The CDR3 DNA reads TGTGCCAGCAGCGTAGGGGGAGCCTCTTACACCGGGGAGCTGTTTTTT. This encodes CASSVGGASYTGELFF.

The J gene is TRBJ2-7, the V gene TRBV30, with D possibly TRBD2 on 6 matching bases. The CDR3 runs 16 residues. V lost 5 bases to trimming and J lost 4 bases, with 24 bases between them. The V gene's germline CDR1 is GTSNPN and CDR2 SVGIG (reference sequence). For the CDR3, the DNA is TGTGCCTGGTCCTGGAGGGCTGGACACACGACTTACGAGCAGTACTTC. The encoded protein is CAWSWRAGHTTYEQYF. Drawing the rest from reference TRBV30 and TRBJ2-7, the complete variable domain is SQTIHQWPATLVQPVGSPLSLECTVEGTSNPNLYWYRQAAGRGLQLLFYSVGIGQISSEVPQNLSASRPQDRQFILSSKKLLLSDSGFYLCAWSWRAGHTTYEQYFGPGTRLTVT.

The rearrangement joins TRBV5-4 to TRBJ1-1; tentatively, D is TRBD1 (5 bases). The CDR3 is 16 residues long. V dropped 3 bases and J dropped 2 bases, with 17 bases sitting between them. Germline values: CDR1 SGHNT, CDR2 YYREEE (reference sequence). CDR3 DNA: TGTGCCAGCAGCTCGGACACTCTTCTAAAAAACACTGAAGCTTTCTTT. Translating it yields CASSSDTLLKNTEAFF.

This chain links TRBV6-6 with TRBJ1-5; no clear D gene. Germline-derived CDR1 and CDR2 are MNHNY and SVGAGI (reference sequence). The CDR3 spans 15 residues. V was pared by 6 bases and J by 0 bases, with 12 bases between. The CDR3 is CASSPGLGSNQPQHF. The DNA for the CDR3 is TGTGCCAGCAGCCCGGGGTTAGGTAGCAATCAGCCCCAGCATTTT.